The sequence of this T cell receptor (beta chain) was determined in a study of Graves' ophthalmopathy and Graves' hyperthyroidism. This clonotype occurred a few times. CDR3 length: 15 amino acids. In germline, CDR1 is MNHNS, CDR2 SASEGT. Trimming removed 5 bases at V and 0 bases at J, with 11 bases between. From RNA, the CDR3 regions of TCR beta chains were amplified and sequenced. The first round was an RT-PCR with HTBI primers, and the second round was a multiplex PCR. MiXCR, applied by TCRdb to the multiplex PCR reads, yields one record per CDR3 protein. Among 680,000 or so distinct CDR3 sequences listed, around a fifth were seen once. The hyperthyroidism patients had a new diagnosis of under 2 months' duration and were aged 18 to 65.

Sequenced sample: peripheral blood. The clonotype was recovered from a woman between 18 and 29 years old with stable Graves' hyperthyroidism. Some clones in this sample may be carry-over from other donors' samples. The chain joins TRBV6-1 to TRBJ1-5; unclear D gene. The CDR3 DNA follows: TGTGCCAGCAGTAAGACAACAAATAGCAATCAGCCCCAGCATTTT. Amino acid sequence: CASSKTTNSNQPQHF.